This TCR beta chain was captured by sequencing in a study of cytomegalovirus exposure and HLA in healthy donors. The PCR used 60 Vbeta and 13 Jbeta primers. The assay was immunoSEQ multiplex PCR, and TCRdb's table has in-frame clones only and misses some. This table has 130,000 to 150,000 clones, just under 85% appearing once. Broader study findings: In an earlier analysis, productive rearrangement rates for most beta V segments clustered near 87% or 30%. Common viral pathogens were later found to be apparently linked to several of the most significant clusters. Reports indicate that TCR beta sequences accurately predicted the HLA-A and HLA-B alleles of most subjects. V- and J-gene trimming of TCR beta was linked (in a later analysis) to a missense DCLRE1C variant.

To note about this clone: As yet, its antigen is unknown.

The CDR3 spans 15 residues. The ends lost 3 bases at V and 2 bases at J; junction bases unmatched: 2. Germline-derived CDR1 and CDR2 are SGHVS and FQNEAQ. V gene TRBV7-8 combines with J gene TRBJ2-1, with 9 bases lining up with TRBD2. The sequence derives from a middle-aged man in good health and CMV-seropositive. The sequenced material came from PBMCs. CDR3: CASSFSGGTYNEQFF. The CDR3 DNA is TGTGCCAGCAGCTTTAGCGGGGGCACCTACAATGAGCAGTTCTTC.